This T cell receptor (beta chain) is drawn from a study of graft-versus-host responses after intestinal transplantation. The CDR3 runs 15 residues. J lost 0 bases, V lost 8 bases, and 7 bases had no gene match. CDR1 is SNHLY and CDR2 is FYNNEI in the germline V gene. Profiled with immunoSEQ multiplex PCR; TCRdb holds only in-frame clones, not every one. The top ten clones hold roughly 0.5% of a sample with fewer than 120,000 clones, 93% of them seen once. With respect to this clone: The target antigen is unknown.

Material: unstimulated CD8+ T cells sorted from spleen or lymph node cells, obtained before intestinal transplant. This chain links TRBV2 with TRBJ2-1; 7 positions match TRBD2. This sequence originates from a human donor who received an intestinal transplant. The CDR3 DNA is TGTGCCAGCTGCGGGAGCTACCTCTCCTACAATGAGCAGTTCTTC. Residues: CASCGSYLSYNEQFF.